This entry features one TCR beta chain sequence. Its antigen is as yet unknown. This specimen belongs to a study of CD8+ T cells in alopecia areata. Study-wide results and limits: Clonality in the scalp and expanded CD8+ clones ranked among the top 100 were significantly decreased by tofacitinib. Uncertain still, given a single nonresponder, is whether baseline CD8+ expansion links to response. TCR sharing was clearer in mice than between patients, perhaps partly owing to patient HLA diversity.

Treatment: oral pan-JAK inhibitor, 5-10 mg twice daily. RNA extraction was followed by reverse transcription into cDNA, which acted as the sequencing template. The data were produced by immunoSEQ multiplex PCR, yet TCRdb's version contains in-frame clones alone and is incomplete. The sample shows under 150,000 clones, about four fifths of them seen only once. Trimming pared 3 bases from V and 2 bases from J, leaving 10 bases between. The CDR3 is 14 residues long. Per germline, CDR1 MNHEY and CDR2 SVGAGI. The origin of this receptor is a human donor with alopecia areata. This chain joins TRBV6-5 and TRBJ1-2; D is uncertain. Sequenced here: CD8+ T cells sorted from blood, sampled at week 4, from a patient treated with tofacitinib. The CDR3 spells CASSYGQMNYGYTF. The DNA for the CDR3 is TGTGCCAGCAGTTATGGGCAGATGAACTATGGCTACACCTTC.